The rows below give T cell receptor beta chains drawn from one sample of a study of OX40 agonist ivuxolimab in advanced cancers. Clones were read by immunoSEQ multiplex PCR, and TCRdb kept only the in-frame ones, dropping some. The repertoire includes 14,000 to 15,000 clones, 80% of them detected once, and 25% to 35% sits in the top ten. The source material was CD4+ or CD8+ T cells sorted from blood, sampled in a trial of the OX40 agonist ivuxolimab. The receptors here all came from an adult with an advanced solid tumor such as melanoma, head and neck, liver or kidney cancer. CDR3s include the opening cysteine and the closing phenylalanine or tryptophan. The order of the fields is J gene, clone size, D gene, V gene, CDR3 DNA, CDR3 protein. D genes are given only for firm matches. Only some rows state a clone size, as once, few, many or a class for expanded clones.

TRBJ2-2 NA NA TRBV27 TGTGCCAGCAGTTTGGGAGGAGAAAACACCGGGGAGCTGTTTTTT CASSLGGENTGELFF
TRBJ2-3 NA TRBD2 TRBV20-1 TGCAGTGCTACCCCCAGCGGGATTTTATATTTT CSATPSGILYF
TRBJ2-7 NA NA TRBV6-5 TGTGCCAGCGCTATAGCGGTTTCCTACGAGCAGTACTTC CASAIAVSYEQYF
TRBJ2-5 few TRBD1 TRBV7-8 TGTGCCAGCAGCCCGAGGACAGGGATCCCCCGCCAAGAGACCCAGTACTTC CASSPRTGIPRQETQYF
TRBJ1-3 NA NA TRBV29-1 TGCAGCGTTGAAGTAGTAGGAAACACCATATATTTT CSVEVVGNTIYF
TRBJ2-1 NA NA TRBV7-8 TGTGCCAGCAGCCCGTGGACAGTCCTGAGCGATGAGCAGTTCTTC CASSPWTVLSDEQFF
TRBJ2-2 NA NA TRBV29-1 TGCAGCGTGGGACGTACCGGGGAGCTGTTTTTT CSVGRTGELFF
TRBJ1-2 NA NA TRBV29-1 TGCAGCGTTGAAAATACCCCCCTCTACACCTTC CSVENTPLYTF
TRBJ2-3 NA NA TRBV5-5 TGTGCCAGCAGCTTGTTACCACAGGAGGTTATACGAACAGATACGCAGTATTTT CASSLLPQEVIRTDTQYF
TRBJ2-7 NA NA TRBV6-5 TGTGCCAGCAGTTACTCGAACGGCCCAGGCGGGGAGCAGTACTTC CASSYSNGPGGEQYF
TRBJ2-7 NA NA TRBV6-5 TGTGCCAGCAGTTACTCGGAATCGACGACGGACGAGCAGTACTTC CASSYSESTTDEQYF
TRBJ2-5 NA NA TRBV28 TGTGCTTGCACTCCAGACCAAGAGACCCAGTACTTC CACTPDQETQYF
TRBJ2-5 NA TRBD2 TRBV2 TGTGCCAGCAGTAGGACTAGCGGTTTGGGCCAAGAGACCCAGTACTTC CASSRTSGLGQETQYF
TRBJ1-5 NA TRBD1 TRBV19 TGTGCCAGTAGTCTGACAGGGGGAAGCAATCAGCCCCAGCATTTT CASSLTGGSNQPQHF
TRBJ1-2 NA TRBD1 TRBV28 TGTGCCAGCAGTTCTATCTTCCTGAGACAGGGGGTTATTGGCTACACCTTC CASSSIFLRQGVIGYTF
TRBJ1-5 NA NA TRBV2 TGTGCCAGCAGTCCCGGGACCGGACGGAGCAATCAGCCCCAGCATTTT CASSPGTGRSNQPQHF
TRBJ2-7 medium-sized NA TRBV27 TGTGCCAGCAGTTTACGGAGTCAGTTCGGCGAGCAGTACTTC CASSLRSQFGEQYF
TRBJ2-5 NA NA TRBV5-6 TGTGCCAGCAGCTTGGAACTCGATCAAGAGACCCAGTACTTC CASSLELDQETQYF
TRBJ1-2 NA TRBD1 TRBV28 TGTGCCAGCATTTCGGGACAGAATATAAATACGCAGGGCTACACCTTC CASISGQNINTQGYTF
TRBJ1-5 NA TRBD1 TRBV9 TGTGCCAGCAGCGGTGGGGGGACAGGTGATCAGCCCCAGCATTTT CASSGGGTGDQPQHF
TRBJ2-3 few NA TRBV6-4 TGTGCCAGCAGGTCTCTAGGAGCGGAGGAAGGGGCAGATACGCAGTATTTT CASRSLGAEEGADTQYF
TRBJ1-1 NA NA TRBV5-1 TGCGCCAGCAGCTTGGCCAGACGGAACACTGAAGCTTTCTTT CASSLARRNTEAFF
TRBJ2-7 NA NA TRBV28 TGTGCCAGCAGTTTCCTACACCGTACCTACGAGCAGTACTTC CASSFLHRTYEQYF
TRBJ2-3 NA TRBD2 TRBV5-1 TGCGCCAGCAGCTTGGTAGCGGGAGGGCGCCCAGATACGCAGTATTTT CASSLVAGGRPDTQYF
TRBJ2-2 NA TRBD2 TRBV5-5 TGTGCCAGCAGCCTAGGACTAGCGGGATATACCGGGGAGCTGTTTTTT CASSLGLAGYTGELFF